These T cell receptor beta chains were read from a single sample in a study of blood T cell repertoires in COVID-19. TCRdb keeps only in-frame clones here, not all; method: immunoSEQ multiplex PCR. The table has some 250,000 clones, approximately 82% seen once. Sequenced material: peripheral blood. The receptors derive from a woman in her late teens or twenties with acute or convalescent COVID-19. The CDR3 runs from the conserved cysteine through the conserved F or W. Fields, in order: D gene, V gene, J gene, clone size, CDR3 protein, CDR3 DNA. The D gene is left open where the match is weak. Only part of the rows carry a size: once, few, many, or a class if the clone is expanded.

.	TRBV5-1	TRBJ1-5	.	CASSLGGNSNQPQHF	TGCGCCAGCAGTCTGGGGGGGAATAGCAATCAGCCCCAGCATTTT
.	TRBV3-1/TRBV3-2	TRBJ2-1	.	CASSQEGLNYNEQFF	TGTGCCAGCAGCCAAGAGGGGCTCAATTACAATGAGCAGTTCTTC
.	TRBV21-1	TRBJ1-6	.	CASSKMGQGPYNSPLHF	TGTGCCAGCAGCAAAATGGGACAGGGACCCTATAATTCACCCCTCCACTTT
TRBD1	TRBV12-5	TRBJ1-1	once	CASGLVRTGGDYTEAFF	TGTGCTAGTGGTTTGGTACGGACAGGGGGAGATTACACTGAAGCTTTCTTT
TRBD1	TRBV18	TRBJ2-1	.	CASSPSGQNYNEQFF	TGTGCCAGCTCACCATCGGGACAGAACTACAATGAGCAGTTCTTC
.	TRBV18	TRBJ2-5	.	CASSPSSETQYF	TGTGCCAGCTCACCAAGCTCAGAGACCCAGTACTTC
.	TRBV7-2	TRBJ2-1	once	CAIRSYNEQFF	TGTGCCATCAGGAGCTACAATGAGCAGTTCTTC
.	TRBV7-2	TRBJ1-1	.	CASSQTGSEAFF	TGTGCCAGCAGCCAGACGGGGTCTGAAGCTTTCTTT
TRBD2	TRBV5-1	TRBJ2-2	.	CASSAGTSGTGELFF	TGCGCCAGCAGCGCCGGGACTAGCGGGACCGGGGAGCTGTTTTTT
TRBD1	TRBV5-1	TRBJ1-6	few	CASSLVGQDFSPLHF	TGCGCCAGCAGCTTGGTGGGACAGGACTTTTCACCCCTCCACTTT
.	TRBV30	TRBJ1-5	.	CAWTTGTPNQPQHF	TGTGCCTGGACGACCGGGACACCCAATCAGCCCCAGCATTTT
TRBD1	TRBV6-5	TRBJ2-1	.	CASIPPGTGFHEQFF	TGTGCCAGCATCCCACCCGGGACAGGGTTCCATGAGCAGTTCTTC
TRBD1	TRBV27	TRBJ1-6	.	CASSLPGTGGNSPLHF	TGTGCCAGCAGTTTACCCGGGACAGGGGGGAATTCACCCCTCCACTTT
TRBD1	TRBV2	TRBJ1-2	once	CASRGQGLQRGDYTF	TGTGCCAGCAGGGGACAGGGGCTACAACGAGGGGACTACACCTTC
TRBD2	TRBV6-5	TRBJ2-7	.	CASSYGWEGLYEQYF	TGTGCCAGCAGTTACGGGTGGGAGGGCCTCTACGAGCAGTACTTC
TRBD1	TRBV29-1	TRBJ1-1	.	CSVDFRTGVNTEAFF	TGCAGCGTTGATTTTCGGACAGGGGTGAACACTGAAGCTTTCTTT
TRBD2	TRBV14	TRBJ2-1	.	CASSQEASGRNEQFF	TGTGCCAGCAGCCAAGAAGCTAGCGGGAGGAATGAGCAGTTCTTC
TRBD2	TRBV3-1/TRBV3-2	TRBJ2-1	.	CASSQPGTSGSDNEQFF	TGTGCCAGCAGCCAACCCGGGACTAGCGGCTCCGACAATGAGCAGTTCTTC
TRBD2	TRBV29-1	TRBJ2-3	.	CSVEEVTSGRTDTQYF	TGCAGCGTTGAAGAGGTAACTAGCGGGAGGACAGATACGCAGTATTTT
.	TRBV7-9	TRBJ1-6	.	CASFPVGVVSPLHF	TGTGCCAGCTTCCCCGTCGGGGTCGTCTCACCCCTCCACTTT
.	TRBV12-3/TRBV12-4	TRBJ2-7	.	CASSFYFYEQYF	TGTGCCAGCAGTTTTTACTTCTACGAGCAGTACTTC
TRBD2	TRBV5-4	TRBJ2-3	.	CASSPLAGVTDTQYF	TGTGCCAGCAGCCCGCTAGCGGGAGTCACAGATACGCAGTATTTT
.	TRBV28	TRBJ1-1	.	CASTLLQNTEAFF	TGTGCCAGCACCCTACTCCAGAACACTGAAGCTTTCTTT
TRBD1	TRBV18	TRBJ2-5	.	CASSPPSRGSGETQYF	TGTGCCAGCTCACCACCCTCCAGGGGGTCGGGCGAGACCCAGTACTTC
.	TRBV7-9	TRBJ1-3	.	CASSLPLGGSGNTIYF	TGTGCCAGCAGCCTTCCTTTAGGAGGGTCCGGAAACACCATATATTTT
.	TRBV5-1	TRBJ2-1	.	CASSENRGGSYNEQFF	TGCGCCAGCAGCGAAAACAGGGGGGGCTCCTACAATGAGCAGTTCTTC